One sample yielded the 17 T cell receptor beta chains listed below, sequenced in a study of CD8 T cells in Susac syndrome (dated by TCRdb to the late 2010s). Library creation used the immunoSEQ multiplex PCR assay. RNA was extracted using the RNeasy kit, and roughly 0.45 to 1 microgram was reverse transcribed with random hexamers. TCRdb reran the public reads through fastp at Q25 and MiXCR, keeping productive beta chains. Entries are consolidated by CDR3 protein sequence, retaining the most common genes and DNA. Present in this sample are roughly 120,000 distinct CDR3 sequences, 90% to 95% of which were seen just once. 0.093% of the sample is taken by the ten largest. The sequencing input was CD4+ T cells from PBMCs. Receptor source: a human donor with multiple sclerosis.

V and J are TRBV4-1 and TRBJ2-7; 9 nucleotides line up with TRBD1. J was trimmed by 6 bases and V by 2 bases; bases with no gene match: 8. CDR1 and CDR2 (germline): MGHRA, YSYEKL. This CDR3 comprises 15 residues. The CDR3, as DNA: TGCGCCAGCAGCCAACTGGACAGGGGAATCAGCGAGCAGTACTTC. Residues: CASSQLDRGISEQYF.

This clonotype came up once. The J gene is TRBJ2-5, the V gene TRBV15, with TRBD1 matching over 9 bases. The junction had 4 bases not matched to a gene; V was cut back by 1 base and J by 1 base. The CDR3 has 16 amino acids. Germline V gene data show CDR1 as LNHNV and CDR2 as YYDKDF (reference sequence). CDR3 nucleotide sequence: TGTGCCACCAGCAGAGTGGGGACAGGGTCCCAAGAGACCCAGTACTTC. This translates into CATSRVGTGSQETQYF. The variable domain in full, with the rest retrieved from reference TRBV15 and TRBJ2-5, is DAMVIQNPRYQVTQFGKPVTLSCSQTLNHNVMYWYQQKSSQAPKLLFHYYDKDFNNEADTPDNFQSRRPNTSFCFLDIRSPGLGDTAMYLCATSRVGTGSQETQYFGPGTRLLVL.

This clonotype showed up just once. This chain uses TRBV6-6 with TRBJ1-1; 9 bases are shared with TRBD1. The CDR3 is 16 residues long. Germline assignment: CDR1 MNHNY and CDR2 SVGAGI (reference sequence). Trimming at V came to 6 bases and at J to 4 bases, leaving 12 bases not matched to a gene. The CDR3, as DNA: TGTGCCAGCAGCTCTTCGGGACAGGGAGGCGGCACTGAAGCTTTCTTT. It encodes CASSSSGQGGGTEAFF.

DNA of the CDR3: TGCAGTGCTTCCGTAGGTTACGAGCAGTACTTC. Amino acids: CSASVGYEQYF. The gene calls are TRBV20-1 and TRBJ2-7; D is unresolved. Germline V gene data show CDR1 as DFQATT and CDR2 as SNEGSKA (reference sequence). Trimming cost V 5 bases and J 4 bases, with 9 bases left between them. CDR3 length equals 11 residues.

The chain couples TRBV19 to TRBJ1-4; D is possibly TRBD1 (5 bases). The germline V gene has CDR1 LNHDA and CDR2 SQIVND (reference sequence). The CDR3 is 15 residues long. V was pared by 6 bases and J by 5 bases, with 16 bases between. CDR3 amino acids: CASRSQGTVNEKLFF. The DNA for the CDR3 is TGTGCCAGTAGATCCCAAGGGACGGTCAATGAAAAACTGTTTTTT.

This chain connects TRBV3-1 to TRBJ2-3; D is uncertain. CDR3 length equals 12 residues. Trimming took off 4 bases at V and 2 bases at J, with 4 bases between the two ends. The germline CDR1 and CDR2 sequences are LGHDT and YNNKEL (reference sequence). The CDR3 DNA reads TGTGCCAGCAGCCCTCACACAGATACGCAGTATTTT. Translation: CASSPHTDTQYF.

This clonotype was observed a single time. This chain connects TRBV3-1 to TRBJ1-2; D remains ambiguous. This CDR3 contains 14 residues. CDR1 is LGHDT, CDR2 YNNKEL, per germline (reference sequence). The V end lost 5 bases, the J end lost 8 bases, and 18 bases lay between the germline ends. CDR3: CASSRAGGEGGYTF. CDR3 sequence (DNA): TGTGCCAGCAGCAGGGCAGGTGGGGAAGGCGGCTACACCTTC. The complete variable domain, with remaining parts taken from reference TRBV3-1 and TRBJ1-2, reads DTAVSQTPKYLVTQMGNDKSIKCEQNLGHDTMYWYKQDSKKFLKIMFSYNNKELIINETVPNRFSPKSPDKAHLNLHINSLELGDSAVYFCASSRAGGEGGYTFGSGTRLTVV.

The chain couples TRBV10-3 to TRBJ2-3; no clear D. Trimming took off 6 bases at V and 2 bases at J, with 15 bases between the two ends. The germline V gene encodes CDR1 ENHRY and CDR2 SYGVKD. CDR3 length: 15 residues. CDR3 sequence: CAIRSTDINTDTQYF. The CDR3 region has the DNA TGTGCCATCAGATCAACAGATATTAACACAGATACGCAGTATTTT.

The genes are TRBV7-2 and TRBJ2-1, with TRBD2 matching over 9 bases. The CDR3 loop spans 16 amino acids. Germline V CDR1 and CDR2: SGHTA, FQGNSA. The J segment lost 6 bases and the V segment lost 1 base, leaving 7 bases of the junction unmatched. The CDR3 DNA reads as TGTGCCAGCAGCTTAGTCTCTAGCGGGGCCCGCAATGAGCAGTTCTTC. It is translated as CASSLVSSGARNEQFF.

CDR3 loop: CASSYSYTGSTEAFF. For the CDR3, the DNA is TGTGCCAGCAGTTACTCCTATACAGGGTCCACTGAAGCTTTCTTT. The genes are TRBV6-6 and TRBJ1-1; TRBD1 might be the D (6 bases). There are 15 residues in the CDR3. CDR1 is MNHNY and CDR2 is SVGAGI in the germline V gene (reference sequence). V lost 0 bases to trimming and J lost 4 bases, with 12 bases between them.

This chain connects TRBV10-3 to TRBJ1-4; 9 nucleotides align to TRBD1. Trimming took 8 bases from V and 4 from J; bases not matched to a gene: 8. CDR1 and CDR2 from the germline V gene are ENHRY and SYGVKD. The CDR3 contains 15 residues. CDR3 sequence: CAIGRTGADNEKLFF. The CDR3 coding sequence is TGTGCCATCGGGCGGACAGGGGCGGATAATGAAAAACTGTTTTTT.

V usage is TRBV27 and J usage is TRBJ1-6; D not resolved. Between the trimmed V and J ends, which lost 4 bases and 7 bases, there was a span of 5 bases. The germline V gene has CDR1 MNHEY and CDR2 SMNVEV (reference sequence). The CDR3 is 12 amino acids. In nucleotides, the CDR3 is TGTGCCAGCAGTTGGCGGAATTCACCCCTCCACTTT. As protein: CASSWRNSPLHF.

The V call is TRBV5-1, the J call TRBJ2-5; perhaps TRBD2 as D (6 bases). Germline V gene sequence: CDR1 SGHRS, CDR2 YFSETQ. This CDR3 region has 14 residues. Trimming took 4 bases from V and 4 from J, leaving 14 bases between them. The CDR3 loop reads CASSLQQRVETQYF. The DNA of the CDR3 is TGCGCCAGCAGCCTACAACAGCGGGTAGAGACCCAGTACTTC.

This chain connects TRBV3-1 to TRBJ2-7; D gene unclear. V was pared by 0 bases and J by 0 bases, with 6 bases between. Germline V gives CDR1 LGHDT, CDR2 YNNKEL (reference sequence). The CDR3 runs 14 residues. In DNA form, the CDR3 reads TGTGCCAGCAGCCAAGATCCCAGCTCCTACGAGCAGTACTTC. It yields the protein CASSQDPSSYEQYF.

V is TRBV6-5 and J is TRBJ2-7, with 10 bases identical to TRBD2. The V segment lost 0 bases and the J segment 3 bases; nucleotides outside the gene matches: 8. The CDR3 covers 17 residues. CDR1 MNHEY and CDR2 SVGAGI come from the germline V gene. The CDR3 loop reads CASSYSSFSSGGYEQYF. DNA of the CDR3: TGTGCCAGCAGTTACTCGTCCTTCTCTAGCGGGGGCTACGAGCAGTACTTC.

The chain carries TRBV6-1 and TRBJ2-3; 10 nucleotides match TRBD2. Germline assignment: CDR1 MNHNS and CDR2 SASEGT. This CDR3 is built from 17 residues. V dropped 9 bases and J dropped 0; count of bases not matched to a gene: 12. The CDR3 coding sequence is TGTGCCAGTAAAACTAGCGGGAAGACCTTTAGCACAGATACGCAGTATTTT. Amino acid sequence: CASKTSGKTFSTDTQYF.

The CDR3 sequence: CASSFPGDYEQYF. As DNA, the CDR3 is TGCGCCAGCAGCTTCCCCGGAGACTACGAGCAGTACTTC. The chain has TRBV5-1 and TRBJ2-7, with D uncertain. CDR3 length equals 13 residues. Germline CDR1 reads SGHRS; CDR2 reads YFSETQ. The V end was cut by 2 bases, the J end by 3 bases, with 9 bases between.